This T cell receptor (beta chain) was obtained from a study of CD8+ T cells in alopecia areata. As for the study in general: Those patients who were treated received oral tofacitinib, which was given at 5 to 10 mg twice daily for moderate-to-severe alopecia areata.

This clone came up once. Its cognate antigen is unknown. RNA extraction was followed by reverse transcription into cDNA, which acted as the sequencing template. Method: immunoSEQ multiplex PCR; TCRdb's copy keeps in-frame clones and lacks some. The table has about 190,000 clones, approximately 56% seen once; the top ten hold roughly 14%. Study observations and caveats: More clonal than normal scalp was lesional scalp, particularly alopecia totalis/universalis. Normal skin contains resident alphabeta T cells, and these are also sequenced in scalp samples.

The V segment lost 0 bases and the J segment 1 base; nucleotides outside the gene matches: 8. There are 17 residues in the CDR3. CDR1 and CDR2 (germline): SGHRS, YFSETQ. The chain carries TRBV5-1 and TRBJ2-3; 7 bases line up with TRBD1. The sample was CD4+ T cells sorted from blood, taken at week 0. The TCR comes from a human donor with alopecia areata. The CDR3 sequence: CASSLGPQGTGTDTQYF. CDR3 DNA sequence: TGCGCCAGCAGCTTGGGCCCACAGGGGACCGGCACAGATACGCAGTATTTT.